The TCR beta chain under discussion was sequenced for a study of monozygotic twins with inflammatory bowel disease (dated by TCRdb to about 2019). Study-wide context: In total, approximately 28 monozygotic twin pairs made up the full study: 19 Danish pairs, all IBD-discordant, plus nine German pairs, of which four were IBD-concordant and five were IBD-discordant. The search for disease-associated traits relied mainly on comparing, within discordant pairs, IBD patients with their genetically identical healthy co-twins. Each individual had, on average, about 151 000 unique TCRalpha sequences and 181 000 unique TCRbeta sequences available for analysis. The research as a whole found: Different T cell subtypes could not be distinguished in the analysis. Measured by the inverse Simpson index, TCRbeta repertoire diversity was lower in IBD patients than in their healthy co-twins. Repertoire similarity did not differ between concordant and discordant twins, which could be due to limited statistical power. The results gave no support for a single strong signal or clonotype linked to IBD. Compared with healthy twins, IBD patients shared fewer clonotypes with other individuals, and the difference was most pronounced in patients with signs of disease activity. Because patients received different immunosuppressive treatments, the repertoires may have picked up extra background noise and variability between individuals.

Library creation used 5' RACE. Preparation of each TCR library used roughly 3,300 ng of total RNA. For each sample, cDNA synthesis was carried out in eight separate reactions using SMARTScribe reverse transcriptase. During cDNA synthesis, unique molecular identifiers containing a 6-nucleotide sample barcode were introduced by template switching. Amplification of TCRalpha and TCRbeta cDNA involved two nested PCRs of around 15 and 9 cycles, and each PCR was followed by bead purification. Before amplification, the cDNA was treated with uracil DNA-glycosylase and purified using the QIAquick PCR purification kit. The second PCR was the step at which Illumina TruSeq-compatible adapters and sample-specific barcodes were added. Library quality and concentration were assessed using TapeStation and Qubit, and approximately 5 ng of each library was pooled. Sequencing of pooled libraries was carried out on an Illumina HiSeq2500 single-index Rapid Run using 2 x 100 bp reads and custom sequencing primers. The original pipeline was this. PCR and sequencing errors were corrected by UMI-based consensus assembly using MiGEC version 1.2.6. MiXCR version 2.1.1 was used for V(D)J alignment, clonotype assembly and CDR3 extraction. Normalisation of gene usage, clonotype sharing and MAIT/NKT TCR abundance was achieved by analysing the top 1000, 10 000 and 20 000 clonotypes per sample. After downsampling to 27 000 UMIs, diversity was calculated as the inverse Simpson index using the vegan R package. Statistical testing used paired Mann-Whitney U tests on the discordant twin pairs and applied Benjamini-Hochberg correction for multiple testing. TCRdb reprocessed the public reads and reports one entry per CDR3 protein sequence, without DNA. None of the V and J calls come from the authors' own analysis; TCRdb made them. The table for this sample lists approximately 200,000 distinct CDR3 sequences. Of the sample, roughly 8% is held by the ten largest clones.

An approximately 2.5 ml peripheral blood sample was drawn into PAXgene tubes per donor and stored at -80°C. Without any T cell sorting, total RNA was extracted from whole blood using the PAXgene blood miRNA kit on an automated QIAcube. Peripheral blood from monozygotic twin pairs concordant or discordant for inflammatory bowel disease was subjected to deep TCRalpha and TCRbeta repertoire profiling with unique molecular barcoding. Smoking habits were recorded for all twin pairs, and individuals were classified as current, former or never smokers. Regarding this clonotype: No antigen is known for it.

The CDR3 runs 14 amino acids, cysteine and phenylalanine included. No DNA is given. The germline V gene gives CDR1 as SGHAT and CDR2 as FQNNGV. Specimen: blood. The receptor's source is a human donor with ulcerative colitis or Crohn's disease, or a healthy co-twin of an affected twin (not recorded which). The rearranged segments are TRBV11-2 and TRBJ1-2; TCRdb's D call, TRBD1, is unchecked because there is no DNA. The CDR3 amino acid sequence is: CASSYDRDVGGYTF.